The rows below give T cell receptor beta chains drawn from one sample of a study of CD8 T cells in Susac syndrome. TCRdb reanalysed the immunoSEQ multiplex PCR reads using MiXCR and keeps one entry per CDR3 protein. The sample has some 48,000 distinct CDR3 sequences, around 92% seen once. The material sequenced was CD8+ T cells from PBMCs. The receptors stem from a human donor in good health. The CDR3 runs from the conserved cysteine through the conserved F or W. A clone size is listed for some rows: how often the clone was seen (once, few, many), or a class if it is expanded.

.	TRBV29-1	CSVEGLPGTSGRSSYNEQFF
.	TRBV5-1	CASSLVGGSYEQYF
.	TRBV13	CASSPGTGAYGYTF
.	TRBV2	CASTSSAGNQPQHF
once	TRBV7-9	CASSLTLAGEDEQFF
.	TRBV3-1	CASSRGDPYNEQFF
.	TRBV5-1	CASSLEGRAPEQYF
.	TRBV19	CASSIAVGRRRIDTQYF
.	TRBV2	CASRVAGTSGATPDTGELFF
.	TRBV6-2/TRBV6-3	CASSYDRQASSYEQYF
.	TRBV29-1	CSVPHQPLGAFF
.	TRBV7-9	CASSPGWTEAFF
.	TRBV6-5	CASSYFGTALLANYGYTF
.	TRBV14	CASSRGGGTYEQYF
.	TRBV20-1	CSVRTNSYNEQFF
.	TRBV14	CASSQAGPAETQYF
.	TRBV2	CASTGQSYEQYF
.	TRBV29-1	CSVDSFYGYTF
.	TRBV4-3	CASSQDHISSYNEQFF
.	TRBV5-6	CASRMRKALTYEQYF
.	TRBV19	CASSMGSYEQYF
.	TRBV4-1	CASSRSPGQPEAFF
.	TRBV10-3	CAISEGTGTSGSYEQYF
.	TRBV4-1	CASSQADRYYEQYF
.	TRBV5-6	CASMLGSMEPQHF
once	TRBV9	CASSGRANSYEQYF
.	TRBV2	CASSARINEKLFF
.	TRBV6-5	CASSYSAHYLLNTEAFF
.	TRBV4-1	CASSQKGLAGVRVNEQFF
.	TRBV25-1	CASSETSGRSDEQFF
once	TRBV9	CASSEEGSVGQYF
.	TRBV24-1	CATGGGGENTGELFF
.	TRBV7-9	CASSLVGPSSYNEQFF
.	TRBV19	CASTAGYGYEQYF
once	TRBV7-9	CASSLYRENIQYF
few	TRBV4-2	CASSLGTSGSYEQYF
.	TRBV3-1	CASSQREKLFF
.	TRBV27	CASSFGREGLPYF
once	TRBV12-5	CATLAGGTDTQYF
.	TRBV5-4	CASSHPGHNYEQYF
.	TRBV30	CAWSVEGMDTEAFF
.	TRBV29-1	CSVPPGTSGMNEQFF
.	TRBV29-1	CSGRNSYGYTF
.	TRBV4-1	CASSLIPLAGGTGELFF
.	TRBV30	CAWGEANYGYTF
.	TRBV30	CASHSSGSSGNEQFF
.	TRBV4-3	CASSQGWLGVASYEQYF
.	TRBV7-9	CASSDGQGLNTEAFF